The T cell receptor (beta chain) described here comes from a study of neurological immune-mediated disorders. The authors produced cDNA by 5'RACE using 10-nucleotide random UMIs. TCRdb redid the calling of the 5' RACE reads with MiXCR, one entry per CDR3 protein. The data contain about 41,000 distinct CDR3 sequences, roughly 15% of them seen just once; the ten biggest clones take up about 3.6%. CDR1 and CDR2 (germline): MNHEY, SVGAGI. V was clipped by 6 bases and J by 1 base; unmatched bases: 3. The CDR3 covers 14 residues. This clonotype has at least ten counts. Sorted libraries drew on some 910,000 CD4+ or CD8+ T cells.

This receptor was taken from a woman aged 55-70 years with HTLV-1-associated myelopathy (HAM/TSP). The chain couples TRBV6-5 to TRBJ2-3; 8 bases map to TRBD2. The sequenced sample consisted of CD4+ T cells from blood. CDR3 protein: CASRLSGGTDTQYF. DNA of the CDR3: TGTGCCAGCAGACTTAGCGGGGGCACAGATACGCAGTATTTT.